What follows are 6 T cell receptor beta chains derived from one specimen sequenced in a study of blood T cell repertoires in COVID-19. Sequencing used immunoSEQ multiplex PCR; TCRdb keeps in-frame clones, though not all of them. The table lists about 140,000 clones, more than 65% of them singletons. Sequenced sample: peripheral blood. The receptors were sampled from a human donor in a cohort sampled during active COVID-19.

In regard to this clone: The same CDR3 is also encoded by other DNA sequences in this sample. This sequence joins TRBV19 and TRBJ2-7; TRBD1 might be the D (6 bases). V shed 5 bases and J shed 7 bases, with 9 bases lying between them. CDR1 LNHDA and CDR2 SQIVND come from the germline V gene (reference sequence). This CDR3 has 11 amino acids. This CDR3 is CASSGRGEQYF. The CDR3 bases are TGTGCCAGTAGTGGTAGGGGGGAGCAGTACTTC.

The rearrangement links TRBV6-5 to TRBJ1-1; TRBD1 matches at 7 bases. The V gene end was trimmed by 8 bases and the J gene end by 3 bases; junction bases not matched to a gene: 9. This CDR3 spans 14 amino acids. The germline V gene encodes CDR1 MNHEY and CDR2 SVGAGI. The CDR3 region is CASGPFRGHTEAFF. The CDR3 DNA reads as TGTGCCAGCGGGCCCTTTAGGGGGCACACTGAAGCTTTCTTT.

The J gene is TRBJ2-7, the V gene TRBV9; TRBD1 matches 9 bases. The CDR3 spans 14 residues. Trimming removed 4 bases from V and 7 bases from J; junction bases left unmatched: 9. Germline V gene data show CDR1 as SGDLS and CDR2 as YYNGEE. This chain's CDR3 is CASSRDREGEEQYF. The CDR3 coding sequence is TGTGCCAGCAGCAGGGACAGGGAGGGAGAAGAGCAGTACTTC.

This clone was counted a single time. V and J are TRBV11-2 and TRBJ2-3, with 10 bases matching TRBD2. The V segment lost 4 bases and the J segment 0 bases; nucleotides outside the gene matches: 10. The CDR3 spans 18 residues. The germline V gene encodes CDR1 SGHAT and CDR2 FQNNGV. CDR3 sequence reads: CASSYQTSGRLSTDTQYF. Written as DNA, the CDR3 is TGTGCCAGCAGCTACCAGACTAGCGGGCGCCTTAGCACAGATACGCAGTATTTT.

CDR3 bases: TGTGCCAGCAGCCCCAAGCGACTCGGTCAAGAGACCCAGTACTTC. As protein: CASSPKRLGQETQYF. The chain links TRBV6-5 to TRBJ2-5; D unclear. Germline CDR1 MNHEY, CDR2 SVGAGI. V lost 6 bases and J 2 bases, leaving 16 bases between the germline ends. This CDR3 region has 15 residues.

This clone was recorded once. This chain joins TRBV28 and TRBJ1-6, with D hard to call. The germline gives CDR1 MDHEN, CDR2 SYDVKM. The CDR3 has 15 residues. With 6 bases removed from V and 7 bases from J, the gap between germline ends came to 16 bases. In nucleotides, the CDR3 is TGTGCCAGCAGACTGGGAGGGCCGAGGAATTCACCCCTCCACTTT. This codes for CASRLGGPRNSPLHF.